This is a list of T cell receptor beta chains from one sample in a study of vaccination and CD4 T cells after COVID-19. TCRdb fed the PCR reads into MiXCR, producing one record per CDR3 protein. The sample yields roughly 9,000 distinct CDR3 sequences, 35% seen once. These receptors' targets are unknown. The sample was CD4+ T cells from blood, cultured in vitro. The source of these receptors is a human donor in good health. Both conserved end residues are part of each CDR3. D genes are given only for firm matches. The size field is filled for only some rows; it gives once, few, many or a size class.

V gene	clone size	J gene	CDR3 length	D gene	CDR3 DNA	CDR3 protein
TRBV7-2	.	TRBJ1-5	13	.	TGTGCCAGCAGCTTTGACAGATCTCAGCCCCAGCATTTT	CASSFDRSQPQHF
TRBV6-5	.	TRBJ1-5	15	.	TGTGCCAGCAGTTCCGACGGGTATAGCAATCAGCCCCAGCATTTT	CASSSDGYSNQPQHF
TRBV19	.	TRBJ1-2	14	TRBD1	TGTGCCAGTAGTGCCCGGCGACAGGGTAGTGGCTACACCTTC	CASSARRQGSGYTF
TRBV28	.	TRBJ2-3	23	TRBD2	TGTGCCAGCAGTTTGTTTTGTCGGGGGTTCCAGGCCGCACCGCCAAGTGGGGGGGTTACGCAGTATTTT	CASSLFCRGFQAAPPSGGVTQYF
TRBV24-1	.	TRBJ2-7	15	TRBD2	TGTGCCACCAGTGACCCTCTAGCGGGGTCCTACGAGCAGTACTTC	CATSDPLAGSYEQYF
TRBV20-1	.	TRBJ2-3	13	.	TGCAGTGCTAGAGTCGCTAGCACAGATACGCAGTATTTT	CSARVASTDTQYF
TRBV5-1	.	TRBJ1-1	12	.	TGCGCCAGCAGCACAGGGTACACTGAAGCTTTCTTT	CASSTGYTEAFF
TRBV20-1	few	TRBJ2-7	17	.	TGCAGTGCTAGAGATCATCGCAATTCCGGGGCAGGCAACGAGCAGTACTTC	CSARDHRNSGAGNEQYF
TRBV20-1	few	TRBJ1-1	15	.	TGCAGTGCTCCAAGGAACAGACACCCGGGGACTGAAGCTTTCTTT	CSAPRNRHPGTEAFF
TRBV7-8	.	TRBJ2-3	18	TRBD2	TGTGCCAGCAGGCCGTTAGAATTAGCGGGAGGGCCACTGGATACGCAGTATTTT	CASRPLELAGGPLDTQYF
TRBV28	.	TRBJ1-3	14	TRBD1	TGTGCCAGCAGTCTCGGGACAGCTGGAAACACCATATATTTT	CASSLGTAGNTIYF
TRBV7-3	few	TRBJ1-1	13	.	TGTGCCAGCAGCTTGTTCGGGGCTCAGGAAGCTTTCTTT	CASSLFGAQEAFF
TRBV7-8	.	TRBJ2-1	14	TRBD1	TGTGCCAGCAGCAACCGGGACAGGGTGCATGAGCAGTTCTTC	CASSNRDRVHEQFF
TRBV28	.	TRBJ1-2	13	.	TGTGCCAGCACCATTTATCAGGGCGGTGGCTACACCTTC	CASTIYQGGGYTF
TRBV7-7	few	TRBJ1-1	13	TRBD1	TGTGCTAGCAGCTTAGCGCCAGGGGGGGAAGCTTTCTTT	CASSLAPGGEAFF
TRBV5-5	once	TRBJ2-7	15	.	TGTGCCAGCAGCTTGGGCTCAAGTTTAGGGGACGAGCAGTACTTC	CASSLGSSLGDEQYF
TRBV6-2/TRBV6-3	once	TRBJ2-3	15	TRBD1	TGTGCCAGCAGCTCGGGACAGGGGGTGGCAGATACGCAGTATTTT	CASSSGQGVADTQYF
TRBV20-1	.	TRBJ2-3	14	TRBD2	TGCAGTGCGTGGACTAGCGGGAGCACAGATACGCAGTATTTT	CSAWTSGSTDTQYF
TRBV20-1	.	TRBJ2-5	18	TRBD2	TGCAGTGCTAGAGATTTTCGTGCTAGCGGGAGGACAGCAGAGACCCAGTACTTC	CSARDFRASGRTAETQYF
TRBV7-2	.	TRBJ2-1	16	TRBD2	TGTGCCAGCAGCTTGGATAGCGGGAGGTCCTACAATGAGCAGTTCTTC	CASSLDSGRSYNEQFF